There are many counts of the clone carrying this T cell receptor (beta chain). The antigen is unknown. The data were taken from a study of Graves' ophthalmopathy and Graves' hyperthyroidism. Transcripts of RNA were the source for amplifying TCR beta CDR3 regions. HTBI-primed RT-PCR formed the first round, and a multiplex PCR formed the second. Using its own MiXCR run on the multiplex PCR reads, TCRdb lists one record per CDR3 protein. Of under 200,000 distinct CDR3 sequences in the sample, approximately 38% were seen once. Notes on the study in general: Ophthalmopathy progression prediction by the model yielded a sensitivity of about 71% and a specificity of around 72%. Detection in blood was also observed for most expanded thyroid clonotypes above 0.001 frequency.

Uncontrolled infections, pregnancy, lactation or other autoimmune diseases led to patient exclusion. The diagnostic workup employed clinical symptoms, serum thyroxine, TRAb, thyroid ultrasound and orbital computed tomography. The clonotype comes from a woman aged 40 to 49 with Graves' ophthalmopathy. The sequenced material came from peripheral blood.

The DNA of the CDR3 is TGTGCCAGCATCGGACAGGGGACTCAGCCCCAGCATTTT. Encoded protein: CASIGQGTQPQHF. This chain uses TRBV6-1 with TRBJ1-5; 9 bases map to TRBD1. CDR3 length: 13 amino acids. Germline CDR1 and CDR2: MNHNS and SASEGT. Unmatched junction bases numbered 4, after V lost 7 bases and J lost 6 bases.